Listed below are T cell receptor beta chains from one sample, sequenced in a study of cytomegalovirus exposure and HLA in healthy donors. Using immunoSEQ multiplex PCR, the repertoire was profiled, and TCRdb retains in-frame clones only, with some absent. The table has some 120,000 clones, 81% seen once. Sequencing input: PBMCs. The receptors shown here come from a man aged 18-30 years in good health and CMV-seronegative. Both conserved end residues are part of each CDR3. Only some rows state a clone size, as once, few, many or a class for expanded clones.

j_gene | v_gene | abundance | CDR3aa
TRBJ2-7 | TRBV5-6 | once | CASSLVRASQYF
TRBJ1-3 | TRBV7-2 | . | CASSLRGGNTIYF
TRBJ1-2 | TRBV5-1 | . | CASKEQAAGNYGYTF
TRBJ2-7 | TRBV6-5 | . | CASSRDFSTYEQYF
TRBJ1-1 | TRBV6-6 | few | CASSYEGNTEAFF
TRBJ1-3 | TRBV7-2 | . | CASSAYSGARGNTIYF
TRBJ1-1 | TRBV27 | once | CASSHWGTGDTEAFF
TRBJ2-5 | TRBV18 | few | CASSHGRRGQETQYF
TRBJ2-3 | TRBV4-3 | . | CASSHLLAGVTDTQYF
TRBJ2-1 | TRBV6-1 | . | CASSATGTVYNEQFF
TRBJ1-4 | TRBV15 | few | CATSRGGVGTNEKLFF
TRBJ1-3 | TRBV5-1 | . | CASSIGSSGNTIYF
TRBJ1-4 | TRBV13 | . | CASSPTGSNEKLFF
TRBJ2-7 | TRBV21-1 | . | CASSKGEASGGYEQYF
TRBJ2-7 | TRBV19 | . | CASSLGRWGHEQYF
TRBJ2-7 | TRBV5-6 | . | CASKLAGASEGLYEQYF
TRBJ1-1 | TRBV5-6 | few | CASSLAGRNTEAFF
TRBJ2-7 | TRBV12-5 | . | CASGSIDEQYF
TRBJ1-1 | TRBV4-1 | . | CASSQDGGDTEAFF
TRBJ2-2 | TRBV6-6 | . | CASSYSLANTGELFF
TRBJ2-5 | TRBV7-7 | few | CASSANRGLGTQYF
TRBJ2-6 | TRBV5-1 | few | CASSPGSGANVLTF
TRBJ1-4 | TRBV19 | . | CASTTDKNEKLFF
TRBJ1-1 | TRBV5-4 | . | CASSLTGTGEAFF
TRBJ1-3 | TRBV27 | . | CASSPLGGPTFTGNTIYF
TRBJ1-4 | TRBV18 | . | CASSPPGTGVNEKLFF
TRBJ2-3 | TRBV14 | . | CASSQTGPGRTDTQYF
TRBJ2-3 | TRBV28 | . | CASSFPPSTDTQYF
TRBJ2-7 | TRBV5-1 | . | CASSPTGGASYEQYF
TRBJ1-6 | TRBV6-6 | . | CASSFNRDSPLHF
TRBJ2-7 | TRBV7-3 | . | CASSRTGGSYEQYF
TRBJ2-3 | TRBV2 | . | CASSKTGVVPTDTQYF
TRBJ1-5 | TRBV11-2 | . | CASSLEPYSNQPQHF
TRBJ2-7 | TRBV9 | . | CAERSTMNRDSYEQYF
TRBJ2-1 | TRBV6-6 | . | CASSVLAAVEQFF
TRBJ2-7 | TRBV13 | few | CASSPSGGGLYEQYF
TRBJ2-7 | TRBV18 | . | CASSPAGFSLYEQYF
TRBJ2-7 | TRBV5-4 | . | CASSLGGTGGYEQYF
TRBJ1-1 | TRBV6-1 | once | CASSEKRANTEAFF
TRBJ1-2 | TRBV20-1 | . | CSAPDRVGYTF
TRBJ1-1 | TRBV7-8 | . | CASSLSRGHPLNTEAFF
TRBJ2-3 | TRBV5-1 | few | CASSSSWRGAGDTQYF
TRBJ2-1 | TRBV7-3 | few | CASSFYSGGGNEQFF
TRBJ1-5 | TRBV6-1 | . | CASSEVAGQGDQPQHF
TRBJ1-1 | TRBV5-1 | . | CASSLASGVNTEAFF
TRBJ2-3 | TRBV10-3 | . | CAISESSGGSGDTQYF
TRBJ1-6 | TRBV6-5 | . | CASSYDGQGNSPLHF
TRBJ1-1 | TRBV13 | . | CASSQGTAEAFF
TRBJ1-1 | TRBV18 | . | CASSPPGQGGKAFF
TRBJ1-6 | TRBV11-2 | . | CASSPKTGLDSPLHF
TRBJ2-3 | TRBV14 | . | CASSLRRGNGDTQYF
TRBJ1-1 | TRBV7-9 | . | CASSLTGTPLEAFF
TRBJ2-2 | TRBV5-4 | . | CASSSDRRSGTGELFF